This T cell receptor (beta chain) was sequenced during a study of OX40 agonist ivuxolimab in advanced cancers. This clone appeared a few times. Its antigen is as yet unknown. The CDR3 loop spans 15 amino acids. Germline CDR1 SGHRS, CDR2 YFSETQ. The J segment lost 2 bases and the V segment lost 1 base, leaving 0 bases of the junction unmatched. The sampling schedule covered blood at baseline, cycle 4 day 1, and cycle 7 day 1. Clones were sequenced by immunoSEQ multiplex PCR, and TCRdb holds only the in-frame ones, with some missing. The table lists more than 80,000 clones, approximately 87% of them singletons, with around 1.5% in the top ten. Whole-study results and caveats: At doses 0.1 to 3.0 mg/kg, CD4+ and CD8+ clones expanded.

The clonotype comes from an adult with an advanced solid tumor such as melanoma, head and neck, liver or kidney cancer. This chain connects TRBV5-1 to TRBJ2-1, with TRBD2 identical over 10 bases. The specimen was CD4+ or CD8+ T cells sorted from blood, collected in a trial of the OX40 agonist ivuxolimab. CDR3 protein: CASSLTSGTYNEQFF. Written as DNA, the CDR3 is TGCGCCAGCAGCTTGACTAGCGGGACCTACAATGAGCAGTTCTTC.